This is a list of T cell receptor beta chains from one sample in a study of blood T cell repertoires in COVID-19. Method: immunoSEQ multiplex PCR; TCRdb's copy keeps in-frame clones and lacks some. The data show roughly 320,000 clones, approximately 90% seen once. The sample taken for sequencing was PBMCs or T cells enriched from blood (not recorded which). The origin of the receptors is a young woman who had been exposed to COVID-19. Both conserved end residues are part of each CDR3. D genes are given only for firm matches. Clone sizes are given selectively: once, few, many, or a class where the clone is expanded.

v_gene: TRBV18
j_gene: TRBJ2-4
abundance: -
d_gene: -
CDR3aa: CASSPLPGSQGAKNIQYF
CDR3nt: TGTGCCAGCTCACCACTCCCAGGAAGCCAGGGGGCCAAAAACATTCAGTACTTC

v_gene: TRBV5-4
j_gene: TRBJ1-2
abundance: -
d_gene: -
CDR3aa: CASSLRGSNYGYTF
CDR3nt: TGTGCCAGCAGCTTGAGGGGATCTAACTATGGCTACACCTTC

v_gene: TRBV27
j_gene: TRBJ1-1
abundance: -
d_gene: -
CDR3aa: CASSLSGRGTEAFF
CDR3nt: TGTGCCAGCAGTTTGTCGGGCAGGGGCACTGAAGCTTTCTTT

v_gene: TRBV2
j_gene: TRBJ1-4
abundance: -
d_gene: -
CDR3aa: CASGLANEKLFF
CDR3nt: TGTGCCAGCGGCCTGGCTAATGAAAAACTGTTTTTT

v_gene: TRBV10-3
j_gene: TRBJ1-4
abundance: -
d_gene: -
CDR3aa: CATRGATNEKLFF
CDR3nt: TGTGCCACCAGAGGGGCAACTAATGAAAAACTGTTTTTT

v_gene: TRBV9
j_gene: TRBJ1-2
abundance: -
d_gene: TRBD1
CDR3aa: CASSGVEGADGYTF
CDR3nt: TGTGCCAGCAGCGGCGTCGAGGGGGCGGATGGCTACACCTTC

v_gene: TRBV6-5
j_gene: TRBJ1-5
abundance: few
d_gene: -
CDR3aa: CASEKGGLWNQPQHF
CDR3nt: TGTGCCAGCGAAAAGGGAGGGTTATGGAATCAGCCCCAGCATTTT

v_gene: TRBV9
j_gene: TRBJ1-6
abundance: -
d_gene: -
CDR3aa: CASSVDRDLNSPLHF
CDR3nt: TGTGCCAGCAGCGTAGACAGGGATTTGAATTCACCCCTCCACTTT

v_gene: TRBV5-8
j_gene: TRBJ2-3
abundance: -
d_gene: TRBD2
CDR3aa: CASSWGGTDTQYF
CDR3nt: TGTGCCAGCAGCTGGGGGGGAACAGATACGCAGTATTTT

v_gene: TRBV12-3/TRBV12-4
j_gene: TRBJ1-2
abundance: -
d_gene: -
CDR3aa: CASRPNRPGGYTF
CDR3nt: TGTGCCAGCAGGCCAAATCGCCCGGGTGGCTACACCTTC

v_gene: TRBV27
j_gene: TRBJ2-7
abundance: -
d_gene: TRBD1
CDR3aa: CASSFTGQGIYEQYF
CDR3nt: TGTGCCAGCAGTTTTACGGGACAGGGGATCTACGAGCAGTACTTC

v_gene: TRBV6-2/TRBV6-3
j_gene: TRBJ2-7
abundance: once
d_gene: -
CDR3aa: CASSYSKYGHSYEQYF
CDR3nt: TGTGCCAGCAGTTACTCGAAATACGGACACTCCTACGAGCAGTACTTC

v_gene: TRBV7-9
j_gene: TRBJ1-2
abundance: -
d_gene: -
CDR3aa: CASSLAQGGSSGYTF
CDR3nt: TGTGCCAGCAGCTTAGCGCAGGGAGGGTCCTCCGGCTACACCTTC

v_gene: TRBV9
j_gene: TRBJ2-3
abundance: -
d_gene: -
CDR3aa: CASSVESSHGTQYF
CDR3nt: TGTGCCAGCAGCGTAGAGTCTAGCCATGGTACGCAGTATTTT

v_gene: TRBV11-3
j_gene: TRBJ2-2
abundance: -
d_gene: TRBD2
CDR3aa: CASSLGLSGENTGELFF
CDR3nt: TGTGCCAGCAGCTTAGGTCTTAGCGGGGAGAACACCGGGGAGCTGTTTTTT

v_gene: TRBV24-1
j_gene: TRBJ2-2
abundance: -
d_gene: -
CDR3aa: CATSALDTPAGELFF
CDR3nt: TGTGCCACCAGTGCTTTAGACACTCCGGCCGGGGAGCTGTTTTTT

v_gene: TRBV18
j_gene: TRBJ2-7
abundance: -
d_gene: -
CDR3aa: CASSPRGDGAYEQYF
CDR3nt: TGTGCCAGCTCACCACGAGGAGACGGCGCCTACGAGCAGTACTTC

v_gene: TRBV3-1/TRBV3-2
j_gene: TRBJ1-5
abundance: -
d_gene: -
CDR3aa: CASGEGQPQHF
CDR3nt: TGTGCCTCGGGCGAGGGTCAGCCCCAGCATTTT

v_gene: TRBV4-1
j_gene: TRBJ1-4
abundance: -
d_gene: -
CDR3aa: CASSRSGLNEKLFF
CDR3nt: TGCGCCAGCAGCCGCTCGGGACTGAATGAAAAACTGTTTTTT

v_gene: TRBV7-9
j_gene: TRBJ2-1
abundance: -
d_gene: -
CDR3aa: CASSMSPYEQFF
CDR3nt: TGTGCCAGCAGCATGAGCCCCTATGAGCAGTTCTTC